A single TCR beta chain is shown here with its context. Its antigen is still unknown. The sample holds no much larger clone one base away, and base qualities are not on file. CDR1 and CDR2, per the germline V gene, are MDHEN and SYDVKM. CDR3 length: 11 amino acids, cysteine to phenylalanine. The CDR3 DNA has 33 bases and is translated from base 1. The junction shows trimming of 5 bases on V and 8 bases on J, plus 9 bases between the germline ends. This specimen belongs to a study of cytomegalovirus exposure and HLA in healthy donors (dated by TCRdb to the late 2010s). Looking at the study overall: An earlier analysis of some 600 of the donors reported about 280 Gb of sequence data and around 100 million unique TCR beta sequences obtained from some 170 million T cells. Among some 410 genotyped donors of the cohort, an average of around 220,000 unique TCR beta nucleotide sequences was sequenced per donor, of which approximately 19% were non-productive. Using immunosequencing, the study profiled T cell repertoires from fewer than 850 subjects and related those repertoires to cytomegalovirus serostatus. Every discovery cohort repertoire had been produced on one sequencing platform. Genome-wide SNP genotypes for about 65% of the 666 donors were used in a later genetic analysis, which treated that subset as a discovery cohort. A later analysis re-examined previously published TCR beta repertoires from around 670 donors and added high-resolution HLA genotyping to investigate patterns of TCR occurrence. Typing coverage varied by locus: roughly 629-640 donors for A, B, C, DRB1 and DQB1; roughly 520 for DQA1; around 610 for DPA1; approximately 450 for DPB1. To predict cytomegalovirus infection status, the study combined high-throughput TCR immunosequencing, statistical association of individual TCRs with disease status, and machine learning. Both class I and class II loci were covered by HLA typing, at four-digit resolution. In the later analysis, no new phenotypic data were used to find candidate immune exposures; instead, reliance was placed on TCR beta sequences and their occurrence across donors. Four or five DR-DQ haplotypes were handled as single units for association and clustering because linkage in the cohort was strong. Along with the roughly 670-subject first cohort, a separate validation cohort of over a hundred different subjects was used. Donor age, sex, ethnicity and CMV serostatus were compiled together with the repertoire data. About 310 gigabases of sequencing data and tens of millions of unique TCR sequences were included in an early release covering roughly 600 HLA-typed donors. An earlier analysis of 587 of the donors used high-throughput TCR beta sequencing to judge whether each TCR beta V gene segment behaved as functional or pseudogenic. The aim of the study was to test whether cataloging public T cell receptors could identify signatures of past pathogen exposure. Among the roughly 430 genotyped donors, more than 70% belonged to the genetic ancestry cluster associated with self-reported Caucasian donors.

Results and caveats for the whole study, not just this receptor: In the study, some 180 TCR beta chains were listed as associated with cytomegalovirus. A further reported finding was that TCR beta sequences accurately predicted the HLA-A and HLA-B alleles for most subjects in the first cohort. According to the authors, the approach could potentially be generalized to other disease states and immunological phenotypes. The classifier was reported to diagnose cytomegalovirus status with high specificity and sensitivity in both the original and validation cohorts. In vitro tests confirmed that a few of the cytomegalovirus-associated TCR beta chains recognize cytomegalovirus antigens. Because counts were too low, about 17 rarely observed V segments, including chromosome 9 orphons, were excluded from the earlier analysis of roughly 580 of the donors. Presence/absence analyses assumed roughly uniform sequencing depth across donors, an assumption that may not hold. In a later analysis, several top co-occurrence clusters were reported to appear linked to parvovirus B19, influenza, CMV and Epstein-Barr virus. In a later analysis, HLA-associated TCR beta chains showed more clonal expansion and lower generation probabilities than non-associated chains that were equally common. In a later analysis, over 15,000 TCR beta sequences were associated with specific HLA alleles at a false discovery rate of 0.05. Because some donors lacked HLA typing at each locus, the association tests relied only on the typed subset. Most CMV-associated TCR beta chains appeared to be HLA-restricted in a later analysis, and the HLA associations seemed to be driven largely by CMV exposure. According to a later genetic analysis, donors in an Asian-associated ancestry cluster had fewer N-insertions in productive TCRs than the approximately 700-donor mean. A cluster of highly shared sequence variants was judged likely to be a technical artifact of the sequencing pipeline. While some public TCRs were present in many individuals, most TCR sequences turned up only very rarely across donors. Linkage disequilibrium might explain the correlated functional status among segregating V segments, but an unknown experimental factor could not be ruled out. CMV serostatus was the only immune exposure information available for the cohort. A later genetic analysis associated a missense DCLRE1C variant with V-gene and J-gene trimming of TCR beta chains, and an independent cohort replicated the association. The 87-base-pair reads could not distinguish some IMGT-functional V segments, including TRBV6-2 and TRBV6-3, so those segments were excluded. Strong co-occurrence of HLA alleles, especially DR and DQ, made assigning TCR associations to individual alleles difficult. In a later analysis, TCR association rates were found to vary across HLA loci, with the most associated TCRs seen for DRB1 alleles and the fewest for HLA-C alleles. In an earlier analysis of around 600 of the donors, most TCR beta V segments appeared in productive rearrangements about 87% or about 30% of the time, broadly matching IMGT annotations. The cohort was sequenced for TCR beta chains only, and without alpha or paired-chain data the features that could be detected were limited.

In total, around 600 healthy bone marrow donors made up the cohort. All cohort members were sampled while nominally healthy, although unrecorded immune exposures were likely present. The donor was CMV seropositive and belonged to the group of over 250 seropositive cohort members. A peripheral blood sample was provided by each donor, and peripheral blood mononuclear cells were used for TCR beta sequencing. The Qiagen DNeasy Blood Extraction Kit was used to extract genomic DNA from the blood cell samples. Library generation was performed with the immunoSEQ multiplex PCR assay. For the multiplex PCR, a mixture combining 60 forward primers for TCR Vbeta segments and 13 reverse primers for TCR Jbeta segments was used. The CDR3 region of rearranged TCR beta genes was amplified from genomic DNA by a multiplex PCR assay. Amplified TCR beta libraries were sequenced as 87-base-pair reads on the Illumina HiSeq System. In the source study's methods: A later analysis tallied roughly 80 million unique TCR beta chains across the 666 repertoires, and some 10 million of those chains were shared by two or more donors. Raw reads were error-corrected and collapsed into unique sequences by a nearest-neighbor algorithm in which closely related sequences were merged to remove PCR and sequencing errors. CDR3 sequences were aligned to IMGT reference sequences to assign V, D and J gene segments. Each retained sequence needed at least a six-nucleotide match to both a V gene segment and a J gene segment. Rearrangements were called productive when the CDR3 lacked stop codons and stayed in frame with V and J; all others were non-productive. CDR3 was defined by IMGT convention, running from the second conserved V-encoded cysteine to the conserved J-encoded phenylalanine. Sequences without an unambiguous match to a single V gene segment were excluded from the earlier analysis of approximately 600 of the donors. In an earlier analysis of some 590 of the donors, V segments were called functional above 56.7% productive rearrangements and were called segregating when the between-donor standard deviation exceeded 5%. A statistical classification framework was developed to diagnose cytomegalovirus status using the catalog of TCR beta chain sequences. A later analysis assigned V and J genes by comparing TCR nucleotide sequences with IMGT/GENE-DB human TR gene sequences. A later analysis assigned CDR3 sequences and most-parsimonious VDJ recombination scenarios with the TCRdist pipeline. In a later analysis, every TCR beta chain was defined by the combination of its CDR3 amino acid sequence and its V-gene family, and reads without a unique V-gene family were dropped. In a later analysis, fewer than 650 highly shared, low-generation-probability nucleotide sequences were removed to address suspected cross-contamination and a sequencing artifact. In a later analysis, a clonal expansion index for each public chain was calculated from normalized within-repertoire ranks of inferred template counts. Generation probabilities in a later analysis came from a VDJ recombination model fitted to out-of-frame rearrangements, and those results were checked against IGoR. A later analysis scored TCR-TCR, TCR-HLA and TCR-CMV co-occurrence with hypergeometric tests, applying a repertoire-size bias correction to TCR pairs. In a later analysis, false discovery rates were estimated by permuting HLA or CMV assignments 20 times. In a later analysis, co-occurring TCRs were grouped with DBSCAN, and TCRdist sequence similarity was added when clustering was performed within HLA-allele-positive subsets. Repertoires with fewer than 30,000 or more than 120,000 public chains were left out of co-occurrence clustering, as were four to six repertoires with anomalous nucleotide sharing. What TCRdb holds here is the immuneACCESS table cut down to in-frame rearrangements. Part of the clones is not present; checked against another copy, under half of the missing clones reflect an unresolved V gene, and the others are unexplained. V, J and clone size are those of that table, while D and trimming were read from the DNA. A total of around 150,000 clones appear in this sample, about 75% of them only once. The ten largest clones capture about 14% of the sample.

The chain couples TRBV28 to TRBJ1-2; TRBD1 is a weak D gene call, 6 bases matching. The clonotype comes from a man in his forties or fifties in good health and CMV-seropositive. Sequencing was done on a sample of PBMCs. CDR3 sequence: CASSIGQGYTF. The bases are TGTGCCAGCAGTATCGGACAGGGCTACACCTTC.